The 8 T cell receptor beta chains given below trace back to one sample, sequenced in a study of blood T cell repertoires in COVID-19. The method was immunoSEQ multiplex PCR; TCRdb's version includes in-frame clones alone and lacks a portion of them. The sample records 72,000 or so clones, around 85% being singletons. Sequencing input: peripheral blood. The receptors shown here come from a woman older than 75 with active or convalescent COVID-19.

This sequence joins TRBV5-1 and TRBJ1-6, with TRBD1 matching over 12 bases. The CDR3 sequence is 18 residues long. J lost 9 bases, V lost 0 bases, and 10 bases had no gene match. The germline CDR1 and CDR2 sequences are SGHRS and YFSETQ. The DNA of the CDR3 is TGCGCCAGCAGCTTGGAGGGCGGGACAGGGGGCAGGAGTTCACCCCTCCACTTT. Translated: CASSLEGGTGGRSSPLHF.

The rearrangement joins TRBV27 to TRBJ2-7, with D maybe TRBD2 (5 bases). The V and J ends lost 4 bases and 5 bases respectively, with 18 bases between them. In germline, CDR1 is MNHEY, CDR2 SMNVEV (reference sequence). This CDR3 has 15 residues. In DNA, the CDR3 is TGTGCCAGCAGTTGGCGCGGGTACCCTCTCCACGAGCAGTACTTC. Its protein is CASSWRGYPLHEQYF.

The J gene is TRBJ1-5, the V gene TRBV2; TRBD1 might be the D (6 bases). This CDR3 has 13 residues. The V and J ends lost 9 bases and 4 bases respectively, with 13 bases between them. Germline values: CDR1 SNHLY, CDR2 FYNNEI. Written as DNA, the CDR3 is TGTGCCAGTGTCGAGGGGGTTAATCAGCCCCAGCATTTT. This translates into CASVEGVNQPQHF.

The gene calls are TRBV25-1 and TRBJ1-5; no definite D call. This CDR3 is 14 amino acids long. V dropped 5 bases and J dropped 0 bases, with 8 bases sitting between them. CDR1 is MGHDK and CDR2 is SYGVNS in the germline V gene. Here the CDR3 DNA reads TGTGCCAGCAGTCCTAGGTATAGCAATCAGCCCCAGCATTTT. This sequence encodes CASSPRYSNQPQHF.

In nucleotides, the CDR3 is TGTGCAAGTCGCCTCAACAGGGGGCCTGCCCTCGAAGCTTTCTTT. Its protein product is CASRLNRGPALEAFF. The V gene is TRBV12-2, the J gene TRBJ1-1; the table's D call, TRBD1, has no DNA check behind it. TRBV12-2 is tagged as a pseudogene. The CDR3 is made up of 15 amino acids.

This chain joins TRBV6-5 and TRBJ1-2, with a tentative D call TRBD1 (5 bases). Germline CDR1 and CDR2: MNHEY and SVGAGI. The CDR3 contains 14 residues. The V end was cut by 2 bases, the J end by 3 bases, with 10 bases between. The CDR3 DNA follows: TGTGCCAGCAGTTACCGCCGGGGGGACTATGGCTACACCTTC. Amino acids: CASSYRRGDYGYTF.

The chain uses TRBV19 and TRBJ2-5, with D possibly being TRBD2 (7 bases). Germline V CDR1 and CDR2: LNHDA, SQIVND (reference sequence). Trimming left V 6 bases short and J 5 bases short, with 16 bases between. This CDR3 comprises 14 residues. The CDR3 loop reads CASSNPGGQETQYF. The CDR3 DNA reads as TGTGCCAGTAGCAATCCGGGGGGCCAGGAGACCCAGTACTTC.

This chain uses TRBV6-2 or TRBV6-3 with TRBJ2-7; 7 nucleotides match TRBD1. The V gene end was trimmed by 4 bases and the J gene end by 2 bases; junction bases not matched to a gene: 5. Per the germline V gene, CDR1 is MNHEY and CDR2 is SVGEGT. The CDR3 runs to 14 residues. The CDR3 loop is CASSSTGLTYEQYF. As DNA, the CDR3 is TGTGCCAGCAGTTCGACAGGGTTGACCTACGAGCAGTACTTC.